This entry concerns a single T cell receptor beta chain. This entry belongs to a study of T cells after yellow fever vaccination. CDR1 is KGHSH and CDR2 is LQKENI in the germline V gene. With 1 base removed from V and 0 bases from J, the gap between germline ends came to 10 bases. This CDR3 contains 16 residues. TCRdb re-analysed the 5' RACE reads in MiXCR, keeping a single row per CDR3 protein. The sample lists approximately 550,000 distinct CDR3 sequences, roughly 12% occurring once. The source is a man aged 30 to 39 who received the YFV17D yellow fever vaccine. Sequenced material: PBMCs, taken on the day of the yellow fever booster vaccination. The chain combines TRBV18 with TRBJ2-1, with D unclear. The CDR3 DNA is TGTGCCAGCTCACCACTTCCGCAGAGCTCCTACAATGAGCAGTTCTTC. It yields the protein CASSPLPQSSYNEQFF.